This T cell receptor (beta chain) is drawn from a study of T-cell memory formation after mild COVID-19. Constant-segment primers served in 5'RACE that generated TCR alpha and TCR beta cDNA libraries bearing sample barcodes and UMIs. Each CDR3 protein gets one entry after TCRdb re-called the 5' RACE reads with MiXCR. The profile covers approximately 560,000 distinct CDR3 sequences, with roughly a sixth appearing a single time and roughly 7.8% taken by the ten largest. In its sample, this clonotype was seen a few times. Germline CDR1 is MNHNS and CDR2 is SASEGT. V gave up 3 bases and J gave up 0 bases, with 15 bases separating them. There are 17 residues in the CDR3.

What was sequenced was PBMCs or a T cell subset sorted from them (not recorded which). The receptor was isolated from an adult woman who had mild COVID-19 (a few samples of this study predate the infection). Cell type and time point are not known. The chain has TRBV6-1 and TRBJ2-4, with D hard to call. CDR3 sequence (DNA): TGTGCCAGCAGTGAGGCTATCGTCGTCCTAGCCAAAAACATTCAGTACTTC. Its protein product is CASSEAIVVLAKNIQYF.